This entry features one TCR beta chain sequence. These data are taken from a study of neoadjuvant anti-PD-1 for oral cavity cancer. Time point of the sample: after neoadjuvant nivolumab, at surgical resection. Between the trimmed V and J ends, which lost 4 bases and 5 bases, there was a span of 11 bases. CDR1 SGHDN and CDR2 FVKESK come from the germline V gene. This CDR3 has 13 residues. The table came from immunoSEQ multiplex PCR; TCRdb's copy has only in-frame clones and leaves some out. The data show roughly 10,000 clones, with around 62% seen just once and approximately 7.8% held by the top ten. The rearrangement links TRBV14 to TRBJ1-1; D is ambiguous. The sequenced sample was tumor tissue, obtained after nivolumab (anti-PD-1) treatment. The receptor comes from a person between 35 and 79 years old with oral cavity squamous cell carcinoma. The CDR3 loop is CASSPELGTEAFF. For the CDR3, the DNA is TGTGCCAGCAGCCCGGAGCTGGGGACTGAAGCTTTCTTT.